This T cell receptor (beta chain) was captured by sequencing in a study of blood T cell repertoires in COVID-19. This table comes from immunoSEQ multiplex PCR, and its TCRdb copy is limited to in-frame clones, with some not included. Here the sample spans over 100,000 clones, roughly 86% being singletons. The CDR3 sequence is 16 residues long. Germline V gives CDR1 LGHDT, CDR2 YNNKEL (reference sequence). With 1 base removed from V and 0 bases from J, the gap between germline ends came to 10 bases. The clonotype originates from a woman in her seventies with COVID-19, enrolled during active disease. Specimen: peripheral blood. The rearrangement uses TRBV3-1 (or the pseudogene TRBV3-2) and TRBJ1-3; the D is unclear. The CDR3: CASSQGPGLSGNTIYF. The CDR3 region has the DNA TGTGCCAGCAGCCAAGGTCCAGGCCTCTCTGGAAACACCATATATTTT.